Listed below are T cell receptor beta chains from one sample, sequenced in a study of blood T cell repertoires in COVID-19. Using immunoSEQ multiplex PCR, the repertoire was profiled, and TCRdb retains in-frame clones only, with some absent. The repertoire holds about 45,000 clones, more than 80% seen once, with about 0.34% in the top ten. The sequenced sample was peripheral blood. The receptor source for this set is a man aged 50 or older with COVID-19, enrolled during active disease. Both conserved end residues are part of each CDR3. The D gene is left open where the match is weak. Where a row states a size, it is once, few, many or the class of an expanded clone; other rows omit it.

abundance,v_gene,j_gene,d_gene,CDR3nt,CDR3aa
.,TRBV5-1,TRBJ2-1,TRBD2,TGCGCCAGCAGAAGTCTAGCGGGAGCTGACAATGAGCAGTTCTTC,CASRSLAGADNEQFF
.,TRBV29-1,TRBJ1-1,.,TGCAGCGTTGCGGGTGGGAGCACTGAAGCTTTCTTT,CSVAGGSTEAFF
.,TRBV28,TRBJ2-3,.,TGTGCCAGCAGTTTCTATACAGATACGCAGTATTTT,CASSFYTDTQYF
.,TRBV5-1,TRBJ1-1,.,TGCGCCAGCCGACAGAACACTGAAGCTTTCTTT,CASRQNTEAFF
once,TRBV5-1,TRBJ2-3,.,TGCGCCAGCAGCCCCAGGGCCACCCCAGATACGCAGTATTTT,CASSPRATPDTQYF
once,TRBV15,TRBJ1-5,.,TGTGCCACTGGGGGGACGTATAGCAATCAGCCCCAGCATTTT,CATGGTYSNQPQHF
.,TRBV5-1,TRBJ1-1,.,TGCGCCAGCAGCCCGGTACAGGCCCAGGCTGAAGCTTTCTTT,CASSPVQAQAEAFF
once,TRBV5-4,TRBJ2-2,TRBD2,TGTGCCAGCAGCGGTCGGACTAGCGGGAGACGGACCGGGGAGCTGTTTTTT,CASSGRTSGRRTGELFF
.,TRBV5-1,TRBJ2-1,TRBD2,TGCGCCAGCAGCTTTGGCAGCGGGATGGTGCACAATGAGCAGTTCTTC,CASSFGSGMVHNEQFF
.,TRBV7-2,TRBJ1-1,.,TGTGCCAGCAGCTTAGTGGAGCAGACTGAAGCTTTCTTT,CASSLVEQTEAFF
.,TRBV5-1,TRBJ2-7,TRBD1,TGCGCCAGCAGCTCGTCCGGGACAGGGGGCTACGAGCAGTACTTC,CASSSSGTGGYEQYF
.,TRBV6-6,TRBJ2-3,.,TGTGCCAGCAGTTACCAAAGACTAGAAAGCACAGATACGCAGTATTTT,CASSYQRLESTDTQYF
.,TRBV7-9,TRBJ2-3,TRBD2,TGTGCCAGCAGCCCGGGACTAGCGGGCCTCACAGATACGCAGTATTTT,CASSPGLAGLTDTQYF
.,TRBV7-9,TRBJ2-7,TRBD2,TGTGCCAGCAGTTCAGCTAGCGGGAAGGTCTACGAGCAGTACTTC,CASSSASGKVYEQYF
.,TRBV7-2,TRBJ1-1,TRBD1,TGTGCCAGCAGCCCCCAACAGGGGACGAACACTGAAGCTTTCTTT,CASSPQQGTNTEAFF